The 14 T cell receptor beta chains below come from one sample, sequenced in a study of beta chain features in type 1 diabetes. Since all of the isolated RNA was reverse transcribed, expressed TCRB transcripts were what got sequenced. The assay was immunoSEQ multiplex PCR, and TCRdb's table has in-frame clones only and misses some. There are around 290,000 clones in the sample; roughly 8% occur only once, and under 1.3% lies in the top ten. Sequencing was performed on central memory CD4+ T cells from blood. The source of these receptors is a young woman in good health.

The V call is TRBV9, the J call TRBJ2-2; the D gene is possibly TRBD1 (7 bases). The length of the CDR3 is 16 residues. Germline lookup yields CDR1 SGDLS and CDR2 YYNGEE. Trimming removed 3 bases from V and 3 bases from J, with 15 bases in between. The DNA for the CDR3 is TGTGCCAGCAGCGGGAGACAGGGAGGATACACCGGGGAGCTGTTTTTT. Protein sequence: CASSGRQGGYTGELFF.

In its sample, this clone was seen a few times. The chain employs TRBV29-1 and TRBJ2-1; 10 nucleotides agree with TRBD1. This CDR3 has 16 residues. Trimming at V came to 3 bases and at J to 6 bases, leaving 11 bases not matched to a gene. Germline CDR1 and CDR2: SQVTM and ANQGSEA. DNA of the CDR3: TGCAGCGTTGAGCTGCCGGGGACAGGGGCGCTCAATGAGCAGTTCTTC. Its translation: CSVELPGTGALNEQFF.

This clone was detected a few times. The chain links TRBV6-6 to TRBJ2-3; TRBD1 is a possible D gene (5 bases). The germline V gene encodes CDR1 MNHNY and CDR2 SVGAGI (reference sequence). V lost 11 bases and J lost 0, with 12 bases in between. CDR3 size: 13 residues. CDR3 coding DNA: TGTGCCTCAAGACAGTCAAGCACAGATACGCAGTATTTT. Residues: CASRQSSTDTQYF.

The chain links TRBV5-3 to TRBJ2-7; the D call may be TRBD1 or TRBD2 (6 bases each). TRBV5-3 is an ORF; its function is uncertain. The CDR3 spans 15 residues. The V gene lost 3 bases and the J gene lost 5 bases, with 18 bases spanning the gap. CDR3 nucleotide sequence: TGTGCCAGAAGCTCGAAGGTAACGGGGGCGGACGAGCAGTACGTC. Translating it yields CARSSKVTGADEQYV.

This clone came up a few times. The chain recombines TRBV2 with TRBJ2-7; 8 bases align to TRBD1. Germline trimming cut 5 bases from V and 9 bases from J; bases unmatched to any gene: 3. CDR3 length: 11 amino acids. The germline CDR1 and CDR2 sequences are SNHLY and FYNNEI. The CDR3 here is CASSRQGPQYV. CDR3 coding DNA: TGTGCCAGCAGTCGACAGGGGCCGCAGTACGTC.

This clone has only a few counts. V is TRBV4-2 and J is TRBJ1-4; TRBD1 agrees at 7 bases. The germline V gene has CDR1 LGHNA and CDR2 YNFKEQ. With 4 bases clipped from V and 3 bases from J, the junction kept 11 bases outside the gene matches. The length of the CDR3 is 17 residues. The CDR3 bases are TGTGCCAGCAGCCCCCTCGGAGGGGGCAAGGCTAATGAAAAACTGTTTTTT. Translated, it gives CASSPLGGGKANEKLFF.

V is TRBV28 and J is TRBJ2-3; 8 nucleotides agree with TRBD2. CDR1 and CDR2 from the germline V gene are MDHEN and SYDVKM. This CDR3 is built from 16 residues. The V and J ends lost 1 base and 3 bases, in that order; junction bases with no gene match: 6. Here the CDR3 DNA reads TGTGCCAGCAGTTTATTGGCGGGGGGCAGAACAGATACGCAGTATTTT. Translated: CASSLLAGGRTDTQYF.

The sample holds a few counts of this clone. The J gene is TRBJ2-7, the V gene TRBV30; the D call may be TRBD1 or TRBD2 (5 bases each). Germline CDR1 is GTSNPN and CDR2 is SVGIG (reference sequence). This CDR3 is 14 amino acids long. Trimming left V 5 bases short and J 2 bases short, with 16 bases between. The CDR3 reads CAWGTGTHTYEQYF. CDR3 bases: TGTGCCTGGGGGACCGGGACCCATACCTACGAGCAGTACTTC.

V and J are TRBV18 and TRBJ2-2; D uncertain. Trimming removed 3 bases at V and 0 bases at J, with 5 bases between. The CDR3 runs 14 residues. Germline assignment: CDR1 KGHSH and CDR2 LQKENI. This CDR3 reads CASSPIPNTGELFF. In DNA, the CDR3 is TGTGCCAGCTCACCCATTCCGAACACCGGGGAGCTGTTTTTT.

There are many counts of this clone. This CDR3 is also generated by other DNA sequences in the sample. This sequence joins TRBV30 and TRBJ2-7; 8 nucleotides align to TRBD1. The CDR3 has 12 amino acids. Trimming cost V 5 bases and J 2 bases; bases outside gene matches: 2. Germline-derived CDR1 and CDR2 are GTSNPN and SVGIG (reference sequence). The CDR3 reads CAWSRGPYEQYF. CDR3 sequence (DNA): TGTGCCTGGTCCAGGGGGCCCTACGAGCAGTACTTC.

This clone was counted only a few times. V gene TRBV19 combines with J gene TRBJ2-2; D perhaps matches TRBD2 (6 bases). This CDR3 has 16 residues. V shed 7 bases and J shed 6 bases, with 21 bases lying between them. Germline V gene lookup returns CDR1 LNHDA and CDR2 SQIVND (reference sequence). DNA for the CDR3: TGTGCCAGTACTCGGTATGGCGGGTCGGGGGCCGGGGAGCTGTTTTTT. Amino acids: CASTRYGGSGAGELFF.

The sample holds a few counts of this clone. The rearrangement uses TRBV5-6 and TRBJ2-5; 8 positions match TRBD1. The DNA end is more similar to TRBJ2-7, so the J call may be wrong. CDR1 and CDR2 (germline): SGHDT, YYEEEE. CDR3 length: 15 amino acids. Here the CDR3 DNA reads TGTGCCAGCAGCTTGGCCGACAGGGGAGCCTACGAGCAGTACTTC. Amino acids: CASSLADRGAYEQYF.

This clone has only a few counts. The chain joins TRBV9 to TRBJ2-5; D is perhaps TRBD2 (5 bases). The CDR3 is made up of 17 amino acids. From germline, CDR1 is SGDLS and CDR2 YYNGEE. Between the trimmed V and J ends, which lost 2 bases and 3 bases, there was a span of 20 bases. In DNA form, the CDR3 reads TGTGCCAGCAGCGTCACTGGGCGGGCCTGGGGTGAAGAGACCCAGTACTTC. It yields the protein CASSVTGRAWGEETQYF.

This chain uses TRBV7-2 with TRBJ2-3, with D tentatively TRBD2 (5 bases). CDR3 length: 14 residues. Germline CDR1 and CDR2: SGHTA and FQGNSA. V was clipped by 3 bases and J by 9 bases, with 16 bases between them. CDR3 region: CASSFETTRSTQYF. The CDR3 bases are TGTGCCAGCAGCTTCGAAACCACTAGGTCCACGCAGTATTTT.